Shown below are 9 T cell receptor beta chains from a single sample sequenced in a study of shared clonotypes between healthy human individuals. CD45RO-negative CD8 cells positively selected for CCR7 made up the naive population, which excluded terminally differentiated effector memory CD45RA+ cells. Assay used: immunoSEQ multiplex PCR; TCRdb lists only in-frame clones, some missing. Counted here are hundreds of thousands of clones, over 90% occurring once; the ten biggest clones make up more than 20%. Sequenced: naive CD8+ T cells sorted from blood. These receptors came from a man aged 25 to 45 in good health.

V and J are TRBV2 and TRBJ1-5; D is unclear. The CDR3 extends over 14 amino acids. Trimming left V 5 bases short and J 3 bases short, with 11 bases between. Germline CDR1 SNHLY, CDR2 FYNNEI. For the CDR3, the DNA is TGTGCCAGCAGTCCCGACGGTACCAATCAGCCCCAGCATTTT. It translates to CASSPDGTNQPQHF.

This clone came up once. This chain joins TRBV7-2 and TRBJ2-2; D call uncertain. V was clipped by 1 base and J by 6 bases, with 6 bases between them. The CDR3 runs to 13 residues. Germline loops: CDR1 SGHTA, CDR2 FQGNSA. The CDR3 here is CASSLVSPGELFF. The CDR3 region has the DNA TGTGCCAGCAGCTTAGTTTCGCCCGGGGAGCTGTTTTTT.

The gene calls are TRBV15 and TRBJ2-7; 8 bases are a match to TRBD1. Germline V gives CDR1 LNHNV, CDR2 YYDKDF (reference sequence). V dropped 0 bases and J dropped 4; count of bases not matched to a gene: 11. The CDR3 consists of 17 residues. The CDR3 sequence is CATSRDSPSTGGYEQYF. DNA for the CDR3: TGTGCCACCAGCAGAGATTCCCCCAGCACAGGGGGATACGAGCAGTACTTC.

In the case of this clone: Other DNA sequences in this sample translate to the same CDR3. This rearrangement joins TRBV27 to TRBJ2-2; no definite D call. The CDR3 totals 14 residues. Germline lookup yields CDR1 MNHEY and CDR2 SMNVEV (reference sequence). The germline V and J ends were trimmed by 3 bases and 1 base, with 6 bases remaining between them. The CDR3 protein is CASSFLGNTGELFF. In DNA form, the CDR3 reads TGTGCCAGCAGTTTTCTCGGGAACACCGGGGAGCTGTTTTTT.

This rearrangement joins TRBV7-6 to TRBJ2-7; the D gene is possibly TRBD1 (7 bases). Germline CDR1 reads SGHVS; CDR2 reads FNYEAQ. Trimming shortened V by 1 base and J by 0 bases, and 13 bases separated the two germline ends. This CDR3 has 16 amino acids. CDR3 coding DNA: TGTGCCAGCAGCTTAGAGGAGGGGGCTAGCTCCTACGAGCAGTACTTC. This encodes CASSLEEGASSYEQYF.

The gene calls are TRBV29-1 and TRBJ2-1; TRBD2 agrees at 12 bases. V lost 1 base to trimming and J lost 2 bases; unmatched junction nucleotides: 3. CDR1 is SQVTM and CDR2 is ANQGSEA in the germline V gene. The CDR3 totals 16 residues. In nucleotides, the CDR3 is TGCAGCGTTGAAGCTAGCGGGAGGGGCCCCTACAATGAGCAGTTCTTC. Encoded protein: CSVEASGRGPYNEQFF.

The chain combines TRBV7-8 with TRBJ2-2, with D unclear. The germline V and J ends were trimmed by 1 base and 6 bases, with 6 bases remaining between them. The germline V gene encodes CDR1 SGHVS and CDR2 FQNEAQ. The CDR3 contains 13 residues. The CDR3 sequence: CASSLVGPGELFF. In nucleotides, the CDR3 is TGTGCCAGCAGCTTAGTTGGTCCCGGGGAGCTGTTTTTT.

This clone was picked up one time. The chain carries TRBV2 and TRBJ2-2; TRBD1 is a possible D gene (6 bases). Germline CDR1 and CDR2: SNHLY and FYNNEI. Trimming took off 7 bases at V and 6 bases at J, with 18 bases between the two ends. The CDR3 sequence is 15 residues long. CDR3 protein: CASKTGQLAPGELFF. The CDR3 coding sequence is TGTGCCAGCAAGACGGGACAACTGGCCCCCGGGGAGCTGTTTTTT.

This chain connects TRBV27 to TRBJ2-7; weak D call: TRBD1 (5 bases). The CDR3 runs 15 residues. Germline-derived CDR1 and CDR2 are MNHEY and SMNVEV (reference sequence). V lost 2 bases and J 2 bases, leaving 13 bases between the germline ends. The CDR3 region is CASSLRGHRAYEQYF. As DNA, the CDR3 is TGTGCCAGCAGTTTAAGGGGCCATAGGGCCTACGAGCAGTACTTC.